Sequencing of this T cell receptor beta chain was carried out in a study of blood T cell repertoires in COVID-19. In the study overall: The origin of the acute and convalescent COVID-19 samples was the United States, Italy and Spain. The cDNA or gDNA used as material had been derived from T cells, B-cell-depleted T cells, or PBMCs.

Membership in each cohort depended on participant-reported clinical history. This clone was picked up a small number of times. The table came from immunoSEQ multiplex PCR; TCRdb's copy has only in-frame clones and leaves some out. The sample has under 150,000 clones, approximately 90% seen once. Sequencing used PBMCs or T cells enriched from blood (not recorded which). The clonotype originates from a woman in her 30s with acute COVID-19.

CDR3 nucleotide sequence: TGTGCCAGCAGTTCCCAGGGGTTTCTCACAGATACGCAGTATTTT. Translation: CASSSQGFLTDTQYF. J is TRBJ2-3 and V is TRBV27; D is possibly TRBD1 (6 bases). V gave up 4 bases and J gave up 2 bases, with 13 bases separating them. Germline values: CDR1 MNHEY, CDR2 SMNVEV (reference sequence). This CDR3 is 15 amino acids long.